The present TCR beta chain was sequenced within a study of blood T cells in healthy people across ages. Primed by a sample-barcoded 5' primer and a J-beta primer mix, a second PCR proceeded for roughly 6 to 12 cycles. TCRdb recomputed calls from the 5' RACE reads with MiXCR, one row per CDR3 protein. The table has around 1,000,000 distinct CDR3 sequences, almost 25% seen once; the top ten hold about 0.69%. A further study also used this sample, focusing on T cells of mothers and their children.

The source is a girl aged 2-10 years in good health. Source material: blood.

The CDR3 DNA is TGTGCCAGCAGCCTAGCCGGGACAGGACCCACCGGGGAGCTGTTTTTT. Translating it yields CASSLAGTGPTGELFF. This chain links TRBV3-1 with TRBJ2-2; 8 nucleotides align to TRBD1. CDR1 LGHDT and CDR2 YNNKEL come from the germline V gene (reference sequence). V shed 4 bases and J 4 bases; nucleotides not matched to a gene: 8. CDR3 length: 16 amino acids.